This T cell receptor beta chain was recorded in a study of blood T cell repertoires in COVID-19. About the study: Samples came from the United States, Italy and Spain, spanning acute and convalescent COVID-19. From T cells, B-cell-depleted T cells, or PBMCs came the material, which was cDNA or gDNA.

Exposed participants encountered a COVID-19 case during the 2 weeks preceding study entry. Original methodology: From reference gene primer amplification, estimates of nucleated cell counts were derived. Assay: immunoSEQ multiplex PCR; the TCRdb copy retains only in-frame clones and omits some. V and J calls and clone size are copied from that table; D and trimming were computed from the DNA. The repertoire has 360,000 or so clones, roughly 90% of them found once; the top ten carry approximately 0.97%. The clonotype was recovered from a woman younger than 45 who had been exposed to COVID-19. Sequenced input: PBMCs or T cells enriched from blood (not recorded which).

The CDR3 DNA follows: TGTGCCAGCAGCGCGCCACAGATACAAGAGACCCAGTACTTC. This encodes CASSAPQIQETQYF. This rearrangement joins TRBV14 to TRBJ2-5; D remains ambiguous. Trimming pared 5 bases from V and 2 bases from J, leaving 12 bases between. Germline values: CDR1 SGHDN, CDR2 FVKESK. The CDR3 is 14 residues long. Combining the CDR3 with reference TRBV14 and TRBJ2-5 gives the whole variable domain EAGVTQFPSHSVIEKGQTVTLRCDPISGHDNLYWYRRVMGKEIKFLLHFVKESKQDESGMPNNRFLAERTGGTYSTLKVQPAELEDSGVYFCASSAPQIQETQYFGPGTRLLVL.